This T cell receptor (beta chain) comes out of a study of cytomegalovirus exposure and HLA in healthy donors. This PCR relied on a set of 60 Vbeta primers and 13 Jbeta primers. Profiled with immunoSEQ multiplex PCR; TCRdb holds only in-frame clones, not every one. The sample lists some 130,000 clones; about 81% were seen once. Concerning this clone: The junction departs from germline at one end; a sequencing error may be responsible.

This CDR3 contains 15 residues. CDR1 is SGDLS and CDR2 is YYNGEE in the germline V gene. Each donor was healthy, and each was a bone marrow donor. The V and J genes are TRBV9 and TRBJ2-6; D might be TRBD1 (5 bases). Specimen: PBMCs. This clonotype was sampled from a man aged 25 to 40 in good health and CMV-seronegative. Here the CDR3 reads CASSSWRSGANGLTF. Written as DNA, the CDR3 is TGTGCCAGCAGTAGTTGGAGATCTGGGGCCAACGGCCTGACTTTC.